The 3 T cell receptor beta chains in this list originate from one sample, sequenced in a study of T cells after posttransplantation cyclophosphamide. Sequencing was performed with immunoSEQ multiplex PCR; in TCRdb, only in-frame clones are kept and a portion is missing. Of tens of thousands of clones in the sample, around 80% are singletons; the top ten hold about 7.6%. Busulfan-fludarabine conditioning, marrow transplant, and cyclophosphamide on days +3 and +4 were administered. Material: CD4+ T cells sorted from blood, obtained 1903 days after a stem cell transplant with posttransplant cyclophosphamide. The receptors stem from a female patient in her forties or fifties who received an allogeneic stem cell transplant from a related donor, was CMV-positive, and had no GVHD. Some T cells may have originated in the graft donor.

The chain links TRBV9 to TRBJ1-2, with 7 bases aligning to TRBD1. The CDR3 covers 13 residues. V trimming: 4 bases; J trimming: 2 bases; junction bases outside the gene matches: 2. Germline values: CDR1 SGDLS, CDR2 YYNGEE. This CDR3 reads CASSPQGNYGYTF. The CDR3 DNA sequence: TGTGCCAGCAGCCCACAGGGGAACTATGGCTACACCTTC.

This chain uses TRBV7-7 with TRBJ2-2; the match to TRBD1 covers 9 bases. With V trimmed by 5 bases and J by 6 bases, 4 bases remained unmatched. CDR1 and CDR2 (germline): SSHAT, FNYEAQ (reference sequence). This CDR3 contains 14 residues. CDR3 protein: CASSVDRGSGELFF. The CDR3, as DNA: TGTGCCAGCAGCGTTGACAGGGGGTCCGGGGAGCTGTTTTTT.

DNA of the CDR3: TGTGCCATCAGGACGGACAGGGGGCGCACAGATACGCAGTATTTT. Protein sequence: CAIRTDRGRTDTQYF. The J gene is TRBJ2-3, the V gene TRBV10-3; TRBD1 aligns across 11 bases. With V trimmed by 6 bases and J by 1 base, 3 bases remained unmatched. Germline V lookup: CDR1 ENHRY, CDR2 SYGVKD. CDR3 length equals 15 residues.